This T cell receptor (beta chain) was sequenced in a study of T cell repertoires in cytomegalovirus infection. Looked up from germline, CDR1 is MNHEY and CDR2 is SVGAGI. Between the trimmed V and J ends, which lost 1 base and 4 bases, there was a span of 13 bases. The CDR3 runs 15 residues. TCRdb fed the reads into MiXCR, producing one record per CDR3 protein. The sample contains roughly 800,000 distinct CDR3 sequences, about 27% of which appear only once. This clonotype was found a few times. Its cognate antigen is unknown. The V gene is TRBV6-5, the J gene TRBJ1-2; the D is unclear. The source is a human donor in good health (CMV status not recorded). Some clones in this sample may be carry-over from other donors' samples. The sample was cultured CD8+ T cells from PBMCs, taken from culture after CMV antigen stimulation. The CDR3 sequence is CASSYLGPSVYGYTF. In DNA, the CDR3 is TGTGCCAGCAGTTACTTAGGCCCGTCGGTCTATGGCTACACCTTC.